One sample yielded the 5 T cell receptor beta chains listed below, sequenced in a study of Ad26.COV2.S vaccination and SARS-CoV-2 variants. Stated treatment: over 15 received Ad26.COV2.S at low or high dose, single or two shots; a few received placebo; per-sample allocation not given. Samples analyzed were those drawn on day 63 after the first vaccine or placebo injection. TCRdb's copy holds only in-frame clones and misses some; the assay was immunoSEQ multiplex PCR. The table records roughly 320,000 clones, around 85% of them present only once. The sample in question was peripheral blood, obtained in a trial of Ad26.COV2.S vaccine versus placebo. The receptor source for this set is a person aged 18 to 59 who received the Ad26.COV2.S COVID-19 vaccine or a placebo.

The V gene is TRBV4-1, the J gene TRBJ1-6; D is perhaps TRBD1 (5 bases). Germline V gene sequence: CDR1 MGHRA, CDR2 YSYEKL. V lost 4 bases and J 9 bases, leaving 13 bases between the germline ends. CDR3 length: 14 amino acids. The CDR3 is CASSRGTYLSPLHF. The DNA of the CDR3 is TGCGCCAGCAGCCGGGGGACTTACCTTTCACCCCTCCACTTT.

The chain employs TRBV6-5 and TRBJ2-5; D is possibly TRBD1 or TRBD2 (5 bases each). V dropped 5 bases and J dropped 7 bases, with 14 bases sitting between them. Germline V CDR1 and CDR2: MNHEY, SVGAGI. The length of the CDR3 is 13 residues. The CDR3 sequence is CASSKSHGGTQYF. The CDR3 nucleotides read TGTGCCAGCAGTAAATCCCATGGGGGGACCCAGTACTTC.

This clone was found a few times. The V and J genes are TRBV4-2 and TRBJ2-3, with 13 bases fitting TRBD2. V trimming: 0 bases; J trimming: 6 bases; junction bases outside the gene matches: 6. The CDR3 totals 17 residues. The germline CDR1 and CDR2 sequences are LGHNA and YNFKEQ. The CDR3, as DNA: TGTGCCAGCAGCCAAGATGGGACTAGCGGGGCATACGATACGCAGTATTTT. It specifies CASSQDGTSGAYDTQYF.

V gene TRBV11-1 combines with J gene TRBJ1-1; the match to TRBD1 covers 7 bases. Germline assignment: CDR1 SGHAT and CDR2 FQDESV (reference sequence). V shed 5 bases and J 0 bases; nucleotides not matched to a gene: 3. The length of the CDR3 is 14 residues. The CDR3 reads CASSPRGLNTEAFF. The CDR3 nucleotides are TGTGCCAGCAGCCCCAGGGGGTTGAACACTGAAGCTTTCTTT.

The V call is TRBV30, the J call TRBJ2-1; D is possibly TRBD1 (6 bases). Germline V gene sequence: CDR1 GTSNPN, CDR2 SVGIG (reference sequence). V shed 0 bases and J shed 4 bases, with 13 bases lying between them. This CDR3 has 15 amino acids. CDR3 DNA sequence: TGTGCCTGGAGTGTAGGGGGACCCCCTTACAATGAGCAGTTCTTC. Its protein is CAWSVGGPPYNEQFF.